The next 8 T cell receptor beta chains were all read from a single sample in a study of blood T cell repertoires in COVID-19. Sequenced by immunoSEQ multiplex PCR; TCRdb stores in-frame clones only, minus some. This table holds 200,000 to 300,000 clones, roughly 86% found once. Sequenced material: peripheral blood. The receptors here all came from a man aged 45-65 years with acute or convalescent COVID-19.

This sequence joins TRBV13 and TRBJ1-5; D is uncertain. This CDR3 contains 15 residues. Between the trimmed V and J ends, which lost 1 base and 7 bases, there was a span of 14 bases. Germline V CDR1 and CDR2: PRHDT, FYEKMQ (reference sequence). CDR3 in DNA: TGTGCCAGCAGCTTAGTAGGCCGGGTTCGGCAGCCCCAGCATTTT. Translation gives CASSLVGRVRQPQHF.

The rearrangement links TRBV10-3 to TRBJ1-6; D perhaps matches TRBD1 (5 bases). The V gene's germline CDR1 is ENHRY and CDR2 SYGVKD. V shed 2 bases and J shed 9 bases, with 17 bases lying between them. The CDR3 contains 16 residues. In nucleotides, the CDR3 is TGTGCCATCAGTGAGACCTCCTCAGGGAGGAGTTCACCCCTCCACTTT. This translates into CAISETSSGRSSPLHF.

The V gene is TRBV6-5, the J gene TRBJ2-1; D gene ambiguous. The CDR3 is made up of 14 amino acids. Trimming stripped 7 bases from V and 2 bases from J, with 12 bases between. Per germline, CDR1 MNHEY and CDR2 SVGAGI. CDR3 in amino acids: CASNPVIAYNEQFF. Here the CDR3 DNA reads TGTGCCAGCAACCCGGTCATAGCCTACAATGAGCAGTTCTTC.

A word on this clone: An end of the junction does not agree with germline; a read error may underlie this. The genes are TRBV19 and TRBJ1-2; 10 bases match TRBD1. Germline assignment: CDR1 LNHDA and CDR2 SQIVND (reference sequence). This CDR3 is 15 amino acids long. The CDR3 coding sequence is TGTGCCAGTAGTATCGAGGCGGGACAGGGGAAAATTTATGACTTC. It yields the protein CASSIEAGQGKIYDF.

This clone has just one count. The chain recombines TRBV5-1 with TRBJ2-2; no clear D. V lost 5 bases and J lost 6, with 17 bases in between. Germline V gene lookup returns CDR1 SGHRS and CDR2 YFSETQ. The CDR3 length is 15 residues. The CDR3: CASSDLGLRSGELFF. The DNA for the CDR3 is TGCGCCAGCAGTGATCTAGGTCTAAGGTCCGGGGAGCTGTTTTTT.

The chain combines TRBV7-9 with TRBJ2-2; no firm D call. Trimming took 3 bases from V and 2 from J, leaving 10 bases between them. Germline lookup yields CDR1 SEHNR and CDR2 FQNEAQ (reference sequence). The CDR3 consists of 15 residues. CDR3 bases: TGTGCCAGCAGCTTGAGAACCCCAAACACCGGGGAGCTGTTTTTT. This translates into CASSLRTPNTGELFF.

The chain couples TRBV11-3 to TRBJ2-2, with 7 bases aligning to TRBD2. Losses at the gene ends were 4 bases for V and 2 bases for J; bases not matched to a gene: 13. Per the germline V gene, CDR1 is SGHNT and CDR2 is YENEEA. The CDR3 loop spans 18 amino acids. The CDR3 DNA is TGTGCCAGCAGCTCAGGAGGACTAGGGAGAGGTAACACCGGGGAGCTGTTTTTT. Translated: CASSSGGLGRGNTGELFF.

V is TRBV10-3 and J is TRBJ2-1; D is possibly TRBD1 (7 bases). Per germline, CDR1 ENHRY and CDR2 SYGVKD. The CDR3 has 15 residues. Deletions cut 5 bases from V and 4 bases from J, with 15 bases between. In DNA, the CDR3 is TGTGCCATCAGTCCTACAGGGGACTCTTACAATGAGCAGTTCTTC. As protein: CAISPTGDSYNEQFF.